Listed below are T cell receptor beta chains from one sample, sequenced in a study of T-cell reconstitution after alpha-beta-depleted transplantation in children. TCRdb fed the PCR reads into MiXCR, producing one record per CDR3 protein. The table records some 200,000 distinct CDR3 sequences, around 9.5% of them present only once. The source was PBMCs from the stem cell graft donor, collected from the stem cell graft. These receptors all stem from a human donor who donated a stem cell graft to a child with acute lymphoblastic leukemia. Each CDR3 is given with its conserved first and last residue. The order of the fields is CDR3 DNA, CDR3 protein, D gene, J gene, V gene, clone size. The D gene is left open where the match is weak. Size is stated for part of the rows, as once, few or many counts, or as a class when the clone is expanded.

CDR3 DNA: TGTGCCAGCAGTACTAGGGACCTTTTTGGCAATGAGCAGTTCTTC
CDR3 protein: CASSTRDLFGNEQFF
D gene: .
J gene: TRBJ2-1
V gene: TRBV6-2/TRBV6-3
clone size: few

CDR3 DNA: TGTGCCAGCTCACTCCTAAACAATGAGCAGTTCTTC
CDR3 protein: CASSLLNNEQFF
D gene: .
J gene: TRBJ2-1
V gene: TRBV18
clone size: .

CDR3 DNA: TGTGCCAGCAGGGGGGACAGGTCAAGCAATCAGCCCCAGCATTTT
CDR3 protein: CASRGDRSSNQPQHF
D gene: TRBD1
J gene: TRBJ1-5
V gene: TRBV2
clone size: .

CDR3 DNA: TGTGCCAGCAGGGTAGGAGCATCCGAGCAGTTCTTC
CDR3 protein: CASRVGASEQFF
D gene: .
J gene: TRBJ2-1
V gene: TRBV7-2
clone size: .

CDR3 DNA: TGCGCCAGCAGCCAAGGGGCCCAAGGCTACGAGCAGTACTTC
CDR3 protein: CASSQGAQGYEQYF
D gene: .
J gene: TRBJ2-7
V gene: TRBV4-1
clone size: .

CDR3 DNA: TGTGCCAGCAGTCTTAAGAGGGACGGATACTATGGCTACACCTTC
CDR3 protein: CASSLKRDGYYGYTF
D gene: .
J gene: TRBJ1-2
V gene: TRBV2
clone size: .

CDR3 DNA: TGTGCCAGCAGCTTAGGAACAGGGCTGGCTAATCAGCCCCAGCATTTT
CDR3 protein: CASSLGTGLANQPQHF
D gene: .
J gene: TRBJ1-5
V gene: TRBV7-2
clone size: few

CDR3 DNA: TGCAGTGCTAGATATAGCGGGGGGGCACAAGAGACCCAGTACTTC
CDR3 protein: CSARYSGGAQETQYF
D gene: TRBD2
J gene: TRBJ2-5
V gene: TRBV20-1
clone size: .

CDR3 DNA: TGTGCCAGCAGCCCCGGACAGTTCAATGAGCAGTTCTTC
CDR3 protein: CASSPGQFNEQFF
D gene: .
J gene: TRBJ2-1
V gene: TRBV7-9
clone size: few

CDR3 DNA: TGTGCCAGCAGCCAGTTTTCCGGGACGACTAACTATGGCTACACCTTC
CDR3 protein: CASSQFSGTTNYGYTF
D gene: .
J gene: TRBJ1-2
V gene: TRBV7-9
clone size: .

CDR3 DNA: TGTGCCAGCAGTACACAGGGGCCTGGGGACCAGTACTTC
CDR3 protein: CASSTQGPGDQYF
D gene: TRBD1
J gene: TRBJ2-5
V gene: TRBV12-3/TRBV12-4
clone size: many

CDR3 DNA: TGCAGTGCTAGATTCCAAGACAGGACCAAAGAGACCCAGTACTTC
CDR3 protein: CSARFQDRTKETQYF
D gene: .
J gene: TRBJ2-5
V gene: TRBV20-1
clone size: many

CDR3 DNA: TGTGCCAGCAGCTTGGCTGGGGTTCCCTCCTACAATGAGCAGTTCTTC
CDR3 protein: CASSLAGVPSYNEQFF
D gene: .
J gene: TRBJ2-1
V gene: TRBV5-6
clone size: .

CDR3 DNA: TGTGCCACCTTATTGACAGGACAGGGTTGGGCCGGGGAGCTGTTTTTT
CDR3 protein: CATLLTGQGWAGELFF
D gene: TRBD1
J gene: TRBJ2-2
V gene: TRBV12-3/TRBV12-4
clone size: few

CDR3 DNA: TGCGCCAGCAGCCAGACGGTTAGCTATGGCTACACCTTC
CDR3 protein: CASSQTVSYGYTF
D gene: .
J gene: TRBJ1-2
V gene: TRBV5-1
clone size: many

CDR3 DNA: TGCAGTGCTCCGACCGGGGGATGGAACACTGAAGCTTTCTTT
CDR3 protein: CSAPTGGWNTEAFF
D gene: .
J gene: TRBJ1-1
V gene: TRBV20-1
clone size: many

CDR3 DNA: TGTGCCAGCAGCTTAGCGTGGGGGGGCACCGGGGAGCTGTTTTTT
CDR3 protein: CASSLAWGGTGELFF
D gene: TRBD2
J gene: TRBJ2-2
V gene: TRBV7-2
clone size: .

CDR3 DNA: TGTGCCAGCAGCTATCGGACGGGTCTTCTGTACTTC
CDR3 protein: CASSYRTGLLYF
D gene: .
J gene: TRBJ2-5
V gene: TRBV13
clone size: few

CDR3 DNA: TGCAGCGTACAGGGGAACAATGAGCAGTTCTTC
CDR3 protein: CSVQGNNEQFF
D gene: TRBD1
J gene: TRBJ2-1
V gene: TRBV29-1
clone size: .

CDR3 DNA: TGTGCCAGCAGTTTAGCCTTTAGCGGGGGGCCGGGGATGCAAGAGACCCAGTACTTC
CDR3 protein: CASSLAFSGGPGMQETQYF
D gene: TRBD2
J gene: TRBJ2-5
V gene: TRBV12-3/TRBV12-4
clone size: many

CDR3 DNA: TGTGCCAGCAGCTTCCGACTGTCCCCGGTTTTCACAGATACGCAGTATTTT
CDR3 protein: CASSFRLSPVFTDTQYF
D gene: .
J gene: TRBJ2-3
V gene: TRBV3-1
clone size: few

CDR3 DNA: TGCGCCAGCAGCCGGGCCGAGAACACTGAAGCTTTCTTT
CDR3 protein: CASSRAENTEAFF
D gene: .
J gene: TRBJ1-1
V gene: TRBV5-1
clone size: .

CDR3 DNA: TGTGCCAGCAGCTTAATAAGCGGGACAGACAGAAGAATTTACGAGCAGTACTTC
CDR3 protein: CASSLISGTDRRIYEQYF
D gene: .
J gene: TRBJ2-7
V gene: TRBV11-2
clone size: .

CDR3 DNA: TGTGCCAGCAGCTTAGGCGGATCTACTGGAAACACCATATATTTT
CDR3 protein: CASSLGGSTGNTIYF
D gene: .
J gene: TRBJ1-3
V gene: TRBV11-2
clone size: many

CDR3 DNA: TGTGCCAGCAGCTTAGATGGGGACGGCAATCAGCCCCAGCATTTT
CDR3 protein: CASSLDGDGNQPQHF
D gene: .
J gene: TRBJ1-5
V gene: TRBV5-5
clone size: many

CDR3 DNA: TGCGCCAGCAGGGGGGGGAGTAATGAGCAGTTCTTC
CDR3 protein: CASRGGSNEQFF
D gene: TRBD2
J gene: TRBJ2-1
V gene: TRBV5-1
clone size: few

CDR3 DNA: TGCGCCAGCAGCTTGGACAGGGGAAGCTCCTATAATTCACCCCTCCACTTT
CDR3 protein: CASSLDRGSSYNSPLHF
D gene: TRBD1
J gene: TRBJ1-6
V gene: TRBV5-1
clone size: .

CDR3 DNA: TGCGCCAGCAGAGAATCGGGGCTAGACAATGAGCAGTTCTTC
CDR3 protein: CASRESGLDNEQFF
D gene: .
J gene: TRBJ2-1
V gene: TRBV5-1
clone size: few

CDR3 DNA: TGTGCCAGCTCTGGGGGACAGGGAAGGTTCGGTAGTTTGGAGACCCAGTACTTC
CDR3 protein: CASSGGQGRFGSLETQYF
D gene: TRBD1
J gene: TRBJ2-5
V gene: TRBV25-1
clone size: .

CDR3 DNA: TGTGCCAGCAGTGAACCGCCAGGGAAGGACACCGGGGAGCTGTTTTTT
CDR3 protein: CASSEPPGKDTGELFF
D gene: .
J gene: TRBJ2-2
V gene: TRBV25-1
clone size: many

CDR3 DNA: TGTGCCAGCAGCCGAGGGACCTACACCGGGGAGCTGTTTTTT
CDR3 protein: CASSRGTYTGELFF
D gene: .
J gene: TRBJ2-2
V gene: TRBV14
clone size: .

CDR3 DNA: TGTGCCAGCAGTTTATCTCCACGTTTTGGGTCTGCCAGGGTGAATTCACCCCTCCACTTT
CDR3 protein: CASSLSPRFGSARVNSPLHF
D gene: .
J gene: TRBJ1-6
V gene: TRBV12-3/TRBV12-4
clone size: many

CDR3 DNA: TGTGCCAGCAGCCTGGGGGGAGCAACAGGGAGGACTGGAAACACCATATATTTT
CDR3 protein: CASSLGGATGRTGNTIYF
D gene: .
J gene: TRBJ1-3
V gene: TRBV5-6
clone size: few

CDR3 DNA: TGTGCCAGCAGCCAAAGGAGGCCGGGGGAGACCCAGTACTTC
CDR3 protein: CASSQRRPGETQYF
D gene: .
J gene: TRBJ2-5
V gene: TRBV3-1
clone size: many

CDR3 DNA: TGCAGCGTTGCCTTACTAGCGGGGGTCCAAGAGACCCAGTACTTC
CDR3 protein: CSVALLAGVQETQYF
D gene: TRBD2
J gene: TRBJ2-5
V gene: TRBV29-1
clone size: many

CDR3 DNA: TGTGCCAGCAGCCCACGGCAAGGGATGGAAAGATCCTACGAGCAGTACTTC
CDR3 protein: CASSPRQGMERSYEQYF
D gene: .
J gene: TRBJ2-7
V gene: TRBV7-9
clone size: many

CDR3 DNA: TGTGCCAGCAGAGAGGACTGGGAAGAGCAGTTCTTC
CDR3 protein: CASREDWEEQFF
D gene: .
J gene: TRBJ2-1
V gene: TRBV2
clone size: many

CDR3 DNA: TGTGCCAGCAGCGTCACTAGCGGGGGGACCCAAGAGACCCAGTACTTC
CDR3 protein: CASSVTSGGTQETQYF
D gene: TRBD2
J gene: TRBJ2-5
V gene: TRBV7-8
clone size: many

CDR3 DNA: TGCGCCAGCAGCGCCGGCTCGGGACTCGAAAACACTGAAGCTTTCTTT
CDR3 protein: CASSAGSGLENTEAFF
D gene: .
J gene: TRBJ1-1
V gene: TRBV5-1
clone size: many

CDR3 DNA: TGTGCCAGCAGTTACCCGACTAGCGGGGGGGCTGAGACAGCCAAAAACATTCAGTACTTC
CDR3 protein: CASSYPTSGGAETAKNIQYF
D gene: TRBD2
J gene: TRBJ2-4
V gene: TRBV6-2/TRBV6-3
clone size: few

CDR3 DNA: TGCGCCAGCAGGCAGACAGCAACTAATGAAAAACTGTTTTTT
CDR3 protein: CASRQTATNEKLFF
D gene: .
J gene: TRBJ1-4
V gene: TRBV5-1
clone size: many

CDR3 DNA: TGTGCCAGCAGCTTGGTAGGCCAGTCCTGGAGGGAGCAGTACTTC
CDR3 protein: CASSLVGQSWREQYF
D gene: .
J gene: TRBJ2-7
V gene: TRBV5-5
clone size: many

CDR3 DNA: TGCGCCAGCAGCCACCAGCGGCTAACCTACAATGAGCAGTTCTTC
CDR3 protein: CASSHQRLTYNEQFF
D gene: .
J gene: TRBJ2-1
V gene: TRBV4-3
clone size: many

CDR3 DNA: TGCAGTGCTAGCGGGGGGCAACAAGAGACCCAGTACTTC
CDR3 protein: CSASGGQQETQYF
D gene: .
J gene: TRBJ2-5
V gene: TRBV20-1
clone size: few

CDR3 DNA: TGTGCCAGCTCACCCCTAAGGGACAGGGGTTTCTCGGACACCGGGGAGCTGTTTTTT
CDR3 protein: CASSPLRDRGFSDTGELFF
D gene: TRBD1
J gene: TRBJ2-2
V gene: TRBV18
clone size: few

CDR3 DNA: TGTGCCAGCAGTTACTCGATGGCCGGGGGGAGTGAAGCTTTCTTT
CDR3 protein: CASSYSMAGGSEAFF
D gene: .
J gene: TRBJ1-1
V gene: TRBV6-5
clone size: many

CDR3 DNA: TGTGCCAGCAGCCAAAACAGACTAGCGAACTCCTACAATGAGCAGTTCTTC
CDR3 protein: CASSQNRLANSYNEQFF
D gene: TRBD2
J gene: TRBJ2-1
V gene: TRBV7-8
clone size: few

CDR3 DNA: TGTGCCAGCAGCTTACTGGTGGGCGGTGAAGCTTTCTTT
CDR3 protein: CASSLLVGGEAFF
D gene: .
J gene: TRBJ1-1
V gene: TRBV7-2
clone size: .

CDR3 DNA: TGTGCCAGCAGCTTACAGTACAGGGGCGCAGCCTACGAGCAGTACTTC
CDR3 protein: CASSLQYRGAAYEQYF
D gene: TRBD1
J gene: TRBJ2-7
V gene: TRBV7-6
clone size: many

CDR3 DNA: TGTGCCATCCACCCCGGGGTGGGGGAGCAGCCCCAGCATTTT
CDR3 protein: CAIHPGVGEQPQHF
D gene: .
J gene: TRBJ1-5
V gene: TRBV10-3
clone size: many

CDR3 DNA: TGTGCCAGCAGTTATCAAATGAACACTGAAGCTTTCTTT
CDR3 protein: CASSYQMNTEAFF
D gene: .
J gene: TRBJ1-1
V gene: TRBV5-8
clone size: many

CDR3 DNA: TGTGCCACCAGCGAAGCGGGACGCCGTGATGAGCAGTTCTTC
CDR3 protein: CATSEAGRRDEQFF
D gene: TRBD2
J gene: TRBJ2-1
V gene: TRBV15
clone size: few

CDR3 DNA: TGTGCCAGCAGGGACGATATTGGAGACTCTGAAGCTTTCTTT
CDR3 protein: CASRDDIGDSEAFF
D gene: .
J gene: TRBJ1-1
V gene: TRBV12-3/TRBV12-4
clone size: few